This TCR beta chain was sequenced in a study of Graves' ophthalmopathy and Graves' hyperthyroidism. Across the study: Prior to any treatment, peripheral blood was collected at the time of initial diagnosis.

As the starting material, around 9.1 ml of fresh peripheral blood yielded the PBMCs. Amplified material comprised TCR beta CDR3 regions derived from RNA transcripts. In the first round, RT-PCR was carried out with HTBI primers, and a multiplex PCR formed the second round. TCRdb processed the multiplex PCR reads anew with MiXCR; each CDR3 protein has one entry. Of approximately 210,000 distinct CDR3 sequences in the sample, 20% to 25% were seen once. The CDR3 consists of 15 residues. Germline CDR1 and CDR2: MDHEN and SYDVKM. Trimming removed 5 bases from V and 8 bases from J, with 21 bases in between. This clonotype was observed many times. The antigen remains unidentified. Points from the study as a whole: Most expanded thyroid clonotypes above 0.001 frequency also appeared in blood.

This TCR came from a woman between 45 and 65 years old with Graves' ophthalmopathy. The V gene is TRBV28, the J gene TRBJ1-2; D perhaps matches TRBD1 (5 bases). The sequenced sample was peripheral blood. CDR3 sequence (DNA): TGTGCCAGCAGTCCTTCGGACAAAACCAACCGGGGCTACACCTTC. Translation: CASSPSDKTNRGYTF.